This T cell receptor beta chain is from a study of T cell responses to AZD1222 COVID-19 vaccine. Germline assignment: CDR1 DFQATT and CDR2 SNEGSKA (reference sequence). Trimming cost V 3 bases and J 7 bases, with 14 bases left between them. The CDR3 length is 13 residues. TCRdb's table, derived via immunoSEQ multiplex PCR, lists solely in-frame clones and lacks some. Of 45,000 to 60,000 clones listed, approximately 86% are singletons. The chain joins TRBV20-1 to TRBJ2-3, with D maybe TRBD2 (6 bases). The origin of this receptor is an adult in good health. Here the sequenced sample was peripheral blood, taken on day 0 of AZD1222 vaccination. The CDR3 loop reads CSASPGGRYTQYF. The CDR3 DNA reads TGCAGTGCTAGTCCCGGGGGAAGGTATACGCAGTATTTT.